The T cell receptor (beta chain) described here comes from a study of blood T cell repertoires in COVID-19. CDR3 length: 15 amino acids. Trimming stripped 5 bases from V and 0 bases from J, with 10 bases between. Germline CDR1 reads KGHDR; CDR2 reads SFDVKD. Sequencing used immunoSEQ multiplex PCR; TCRdb keeps in-frame clones, though not all of them. Of about 230,000 clones listed, over 70% were seen once; the top ten hold 7.9%. Sequences were obtained from peripheral blood. The chain employs TRBV24-1 and TRBJ2-4, with D possibly matching TRBD2 (5 bases). The source of this sequence is a woman older than 75 with acute or convalescent COVID-19. CDR3: CATSAGGLAKNIQYF. The CDR3 region has the DNA TGTGCCACCAGTGCTGGCGGACTAGCCAAAAACATTCAGTACTTC.